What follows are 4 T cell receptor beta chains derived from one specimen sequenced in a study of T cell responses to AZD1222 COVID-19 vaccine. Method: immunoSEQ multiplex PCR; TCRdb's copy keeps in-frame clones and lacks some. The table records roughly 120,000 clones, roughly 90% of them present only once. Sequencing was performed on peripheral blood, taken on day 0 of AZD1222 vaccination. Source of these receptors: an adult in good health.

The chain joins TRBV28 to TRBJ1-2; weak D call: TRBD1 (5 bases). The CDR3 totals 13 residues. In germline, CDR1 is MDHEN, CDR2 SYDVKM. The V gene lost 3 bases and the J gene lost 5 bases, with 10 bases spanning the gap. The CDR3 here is CASSFDGQYGYTF. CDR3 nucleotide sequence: TGTGCCAGCAGTTTCGACGGACAATATGGCTACACCTTC.

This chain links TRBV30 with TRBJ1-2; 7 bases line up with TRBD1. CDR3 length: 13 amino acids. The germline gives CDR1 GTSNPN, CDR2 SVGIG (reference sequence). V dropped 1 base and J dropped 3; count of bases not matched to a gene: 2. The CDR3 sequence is CAWSADRYYGYTF. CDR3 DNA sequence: TGTGCCTGGAGTGCGGACAGGTACTATGGCTACACCTTC.

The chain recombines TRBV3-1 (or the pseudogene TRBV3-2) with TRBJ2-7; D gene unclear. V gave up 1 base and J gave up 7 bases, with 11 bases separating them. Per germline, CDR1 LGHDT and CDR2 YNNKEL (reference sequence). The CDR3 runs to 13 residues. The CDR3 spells CASSQASYGEQYF. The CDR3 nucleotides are TGTGCCAGCAGCCAAGCCTCATACGGTGAGCAGTACTTC.

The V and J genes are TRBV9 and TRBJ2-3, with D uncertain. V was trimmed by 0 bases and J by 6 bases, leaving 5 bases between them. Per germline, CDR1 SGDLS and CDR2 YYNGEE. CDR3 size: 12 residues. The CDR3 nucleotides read TGTGCCAGCAGCGTAGAAGGTGATACGCAGTATTTT. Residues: CASSVEGDTQYF.